Detailed here is one TCR beta chain. Its specificity is unknown. Total RNA was isolated from each sample in quantities of at least 5 micrograms. This specimen comes from a study of blood T cells in healthy people across ages. The germline V gene encodes CDR1 LGHDT and CDR2 YNNKEL (reference sequence). V was clipped by 4 bases and J by 7 bases; unmatched bases: 12. This CDR3 region has 16 residues. Using a J-beta primer mix together with a sample-barcoded 5' primer, a second PCR was run for roughly 7 to 12 cycles. A tag from a template-switch adaptor with 12 random nucleotides marked each cDNA molecule. TCRdb used MiXCR to reprocess the 5' RACE reads, holding one entry per CDR3 protein. Of over a million distinct CDR3 sequences in the sample, around 39% were seen once. Study-level results: Aged donors had fewer naive CD4+ cells and lower diversity than long-lived donors.

The source material was blood. The receptor's source is a woman in her late teens or twenties in good health. The gene calls are TRBV3-1 and TRBJ2-1, with 8 bases lining up with TRBD2. CDR3 loop: CASSLKGAGARNEQFF. In DNA, the CDR3 is TGTGCCAGCAGCCTTAAGGGAGCGGGGGCGAGGAATGAGCAGTTCTTC.